This T cell receptor (beta chain) emerged from a study of CD8 T cells in ankylosing spondylitis. Study-wide findings and caveats: Earlier authors reported some of these motif variants in reactive arthritis synovial fluid and blood. In ankylosing spondylitis patients, matched synovial fluid reportedly showed significant enrichment of disease-linked clones. Among TCR beta sequences, a motif of several highly homologous variants appeared characteristic of ankylosing spondylitis blood.

Germline V gene lookup returns CDR1 MNHEY and CDR2 SMNVEV (reference sequence). V shed 4 bases and J shed 8 bases, with 12 bases lying between them. This CDR3 has 13 amino acids. Quantitative 5'-RACE was performed with molecular barcodes, and it yielded the TCR beta libraries. TCRdb processed the 5' RACE reads anew with MiXCR; each CDR3 protein has one entry. The sample yields approximately 520,000 distinct CDR3 sequences, approximately 5.3% seen once. Of note for this clonotype: Its antigen is unknown.

Material: blood, either unsorted or a sorted T cell fraction (not recorded which). This TCR was recovered from a male donor with ankylosing spondylitis. The V gene is TRBV27, the J gene TRBJ1-5; a possible D gene is TRBD1 (6 bases). CDR3 nucleotides: TGTGCCAGCAGTTCCCGACAGGCTAAGCCCCAGCATTTT. This sequence encodes CASSSRQAKPQHF.